This T cell receptor beta chain comes out of a study of blood T cells in healthy people across ages. Through a sample-barcoded 5' primer and a J-beta primer mix, a second PCR was run for roughly 6 to 12 cycles. Every single cDNA molecule received a tag from a template-switch adaptor with 12 random nucleotides. TCRdb called the 5' RACE reads again in MiXCR, with one record for every CDR3 protein. The sample has about 1.8 million distinct CDR3 sequences; around 48% are singletons. This CDR3 has 16 amino acids. The germline V gene encodes CDR1 DFQATT and CDR2 SNEGSKA (reference sequence). Trimming stripped 0 bases from V and 2 bases from J, with 17 bases between. Broader study findings: The authors considered diversity estimates from one million T cells to be underestimates. Both naive CD4+ cell counts and diversity were greater in long-lived donors than in aged donors. The percentage of naive T cells correlated strongly with TCR beta diversity.

This clonotype has more than one count but fewer than ten. What it binds is unknown. This TCR was recovered from a woman between 40 and 55 years old in good health. This sequence joins TRBV20-1 and TRBJ2-7; D is tentatively TRBD1 or TRBD2 (6 bases each). The source material was blood. The chain's CDR3 is CSARDSGGPPTYEQYF. The CDR3 bases are TGCAGTGCTAGAGATAGTGGGGGGCCTCCTACCTACGAGCAGTACTTC.